The T cell receptor (beta chain) under discussion was sequenced for a study of human T cells and chemical hapten exposure. This clonotype was seen a few times. From the RACE reads, TCRdb called clonotypes with MiXCR, one entry per CDR3 protein. The sample contains under 200,000 distinct CDR3 sequences, about 14% of which appear only once. Time point denoted: patch test 1, 2 weeks after DPC sensitization. Stated treatment: therapeutic diphenylcyclopropenone sensitization with weekly scalp DPC. The CDR3 length is 14 residues. V shed 0 bases, J shed 5 bases, and the junction held 4 bases outside the gene matches. Germline CDR1 reads LGHNA; CDR2 reads YNFKEQ.

This chain joins TRBV4-2 and TRBJ2-7; 7 nucleotides agree with TRBD1. Material: whole blood, obtained in connection with sensitization to the hapten diphenylcyclopropenone (DPC). The clonotype originates from a woman in her 30s with alopecia areata. Some clones in this sample may be carry-over from other donors' samples. The CDR3 nucleotides are TGTGCCAGCAGCCAAGAAAGACAGGGCGACGAGCAGTACTTC. As protein: CASSQERQGDEQYF.